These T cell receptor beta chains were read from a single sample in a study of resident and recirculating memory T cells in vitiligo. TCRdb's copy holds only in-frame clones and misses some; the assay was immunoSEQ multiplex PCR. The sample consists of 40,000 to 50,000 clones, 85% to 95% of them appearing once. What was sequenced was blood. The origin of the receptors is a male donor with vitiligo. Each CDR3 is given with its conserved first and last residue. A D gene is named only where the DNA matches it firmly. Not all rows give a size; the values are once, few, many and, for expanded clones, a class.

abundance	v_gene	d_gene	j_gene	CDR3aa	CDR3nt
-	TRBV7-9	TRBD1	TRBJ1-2	CASSGQGPVYGYTF	TGTGCCAGCAGCGGACAGGGACCAGTCTATGGCTACACCTTC
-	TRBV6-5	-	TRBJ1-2	CASSPRGWYYGYTF	TGTGCCAGCAGTCCCCGGGGGTGGTACTATGGCTACACCTTC
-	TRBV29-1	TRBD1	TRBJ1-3	CSVADRTRNTIYF	TGCAGCGTCGCGGACAGGACCAGAAACACCATATATTTT
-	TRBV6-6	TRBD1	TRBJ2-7	CASRNAGQGSYEQYF	TGTGCCAGCAGAAACGCGGGACAGGGTTCCTACGAGCAGTACTTC
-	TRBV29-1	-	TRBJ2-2	CSVERPGTGELFF	TGCAGCGTTGAACGCCCGGGCACCGGGGAGCTGTTTTTT
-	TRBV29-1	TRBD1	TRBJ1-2	CSVEEPTGSGYTF	TGCAGCGTTGAAGAGCCGACAGGGTCTGGCTACACCTTC
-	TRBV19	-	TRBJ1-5	CASSIDNSRNQPQHF	TGTGCCAGTAGTATAGATAACAGCCGCAATCAGCCCCAGCATTTT
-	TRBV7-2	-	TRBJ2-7	CASSLGGLQYF	TGTGCCAGCAGCTTAGGTGGCCTGCAGTACTTC
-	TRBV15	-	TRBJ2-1	CATSLPRYNEQFF	TGTGCCACCAGCCTCCCTCGCTACAATGAGCAGTTCTTC
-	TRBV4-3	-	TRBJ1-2	CASSQDLGGNYGYTF	TGCGCCAGCAGCCAAGATCTCGGCGGAAACTATGGCTACACCTTC
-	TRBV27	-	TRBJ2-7	CASSLEVQSYEQYF	TGTGCCAGCAGTTTGGAGGTCCAGTCCTACGAGCAGTACTTC
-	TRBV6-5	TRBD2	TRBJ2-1	CASSSSGGTYNEQFF	TGTGCCAGCAGCAGTAGCGGGGGAACCTACAATGAGCAGTTCTTC
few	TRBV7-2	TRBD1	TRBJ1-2	CASSRGQGAYGYTF	TGTGCCAGCAGCAGGGGGCAGGGAGCCTATGGCTACACCTTC
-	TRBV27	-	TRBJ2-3	CASSLFLAASTDTQYF	TGTGCCAGCAGTTTATTTTTGGCGGCGTCGACAGATACGCAGTATTTT
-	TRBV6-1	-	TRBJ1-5	CASLLASSTSQPQHF	TGTGCCAGCTTGTTAGCCTCATCCACCTCTCAGCCCCAGCATTTT
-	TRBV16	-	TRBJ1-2	CASSQTPGDYGYTF	TGTGCCAGCAGCCAAACCCCAGGCGACTATGGCTACACCTTC